This entry is about one T cell receptor beta chain. Antigen: not known. These data are taken from a study of vaccination and CD4 T cells after COVID-19. Study at large: Researchers treated cells with overlapping spike peptides taken from SARS-CoV-2, HCoV-NL63, HCoV-OC43 and HCoV-229E. Study-level findings and limits: It was found that, in convalescent patients, 304 of 307 vaccine-specific clones were spike mono-reactive.

The assay that was used to sequence DNA from cultured CD4+ T cells was the Oncomine TCR Beta short-read assay. TCRdb re-derived calls from the PCR reads in MiXCR, one entry per CDR3 protein. The top ten hold 11% of the sample, which has some 10,000 distinct CDR3 sequences, 76% seen once. Documented treatment: approximately 11-day PBMC culture with coronavirus spike peptide pools or control peptides (ViraFEST assay). Half-medium replacement with fresh IL-2 medium took place on days 3 and 7. In germline, CDR1 is MGHDK, CDR2 SYGVNS. The CDR3 runs 15 residues. Trimming left V 2 bases short and J 5 bases short, with 13 bases between.

The sequenced sample was CD4+ T cells from blood, cultured in vitro. The sequence came from a human donor who had recovered from COVID-19. The rearrangement joins TRBV25-1 to TRBJ2-1; D is perhaps TRBD1 (5 bases). CDR3 region: CASSEQGLGNNEQFF. The CDR3 coding sequence is TGTGCCAGCAGTGAACAGGGTTTGGGGAACAATGAGCAGTTCTTC.